The text below deals with one T cell receptor (beta chain). The antigen remains unidentified. This sample includes further DNA sequences coding for the same CDR3. Only in-frame clones appear in the TCRdb table, and some are missing; sequencing was by immunoSEQ multiplex PCR. Of about 29,000 clones in the sample, 80% to 95% were seen once. The CDR3 runs 17 residues. V was clipped by 3 bases and J by 4 bases; unmatched bases: 3. From germline, CDR1 is SGHVS and CDR2 FQNEAQ. These data originate in a study of OX40 agonist ivuxolimab in advanced cancers. Notes on the study in general: With doses of 0.1-3.0 mg/kg, partial responders showed among the lowest clonal expansion.

The TCR originated in an adult with an advanced solid tumor such as melanoma, head and neck, liver or kidney cancer. This material consisted of CD4+ or CD8+ T cells sorted from blood, taken in a trial of the OX40 agonist ivuxolimab. J is TRBJ2-1 and V is TRBV7-8, with TRBD2 matching over 16 bases. CDR3 DNA: TGTGCCAGCAGCTTGGGACTAGCGGGAGGGCCTTACAATGAGCAGTTCTTC. It is translated as CASSLGLAGGPYNEQFF.